This TCR beta chain comes out of a study of CD8+CD57+ T cells in acquired aplastic anemia. Study-wide points: Some 29 shared CD8+ CDR3s appeared highly expressed within patients' immunodominant clones.

According to the study, genomic DNA was the template for TCR beta VDJ and CDR3 profiling. From the reads, TCRdb called clonotypes with MiXCR, one entry per CDR3 protein. The top ten clones hold around three fifths of a sample with around 210,000 distinct CDR3 sequences, less than 75% of them seen once. Looked up from germline, CDR1 is LGHDT and CDR2 is YNNKEL (reference sequence). V was shortened by 4 bases and J by 2 bases, with 9 bases between the two germline ends. This CDR3 region has 13 residues. Flow cytometry had shown expanded CD8+CD57+ cells in the patients chosen for sequencing. Each of the patients presented with severe acquired aplastic anemia. On this clonotype itself: Its antigen is still unknown.

The chain recombines TRBV3-1 with TRBJ2-7; D unresolved. Sequenced sample: sorted CD4+, CD8+, or CD8+CD57+ T cells (not recorded which) from PBMCs. This TCR came from a human donor with aplastic anemia. CDR3 loop: CASSPPIPYEQYF. CDR3 nucleotide sequence: TGTGCCAGCAGCCCGCCTATACCCTACGAGCAGTACTTC.